The 25 T cell receptor beta chains in this list originate from one sample, sequenced in a study of pediatric ulcerative colitis. TCRdb keeps only in-frame clones here, not all; method: immunoSEQ multiplex PCR. Here the sample spans 15,000 to 20,000 clones, about three quarters being singletons. One to two pinch biopsies were taken from the rectum during colonoscopy. The sample comprised gut tissue. The receptors were gathered from a girl aged 5 to 17 with moderate ulcerative colitis.

This chain uses TRBV19 with TRBJ2-1, with a possible D match to TRBD1 (6 bases). The germline gives CDR1 LNHDA, CDR2 SQIVND (reference sequence). The CDR3 sequence is 16 residues long. The V and J ends lost 3 bases and 8 bases respectively, with 20 bases between them. CDR3 sequence reads: CASSIWRQGMGDEQFF. CDR3 coding DNA: TGTGCCAGTAGTATTTGGCGGCAGGGGATGGGGGATGAGCAGTTCTTC.

There are a few counts of this clone. The CDR3 region is CACGLWGGKLFF. The CDR3 DNA reads as TGTGCCTGCGGATTATGGGGCGGGAAACTGTTTTTT. The chain recombines TRBV27 with TRBJ1-4; D perhaps matches TRBD1 (5 bases). Trimming removed 11 bases from V and 11 bases from J, with 18 bases in between. This CDR3 spans 12 amino acids. Germline V gene lookup returns CDR1 MNHEY and CDR2 SMNVEV (reference sequence).

This clone was counted between two and nine times. V is TRBV6-5 and J is TRBJ2-7; 7 bases match TRBD1. The V and J ends lost 7 bases and 6 bases, in that order; junction bases with no gene match: 9. Germline V gene sequence: CDR1 MNHEY, CDR2 SVGAGI. The CDR3 has 13 residues. This CDR3 is CASNMDRSGEQYF. In nucleotides, the CDR3 is TGTGCCAGCAATATGGACAGGTCCGGCGAGCAGTACTTC.

The chain recombines TRBV9 with TRBJ2-7; 7 nucleotides agree with TRBD2. CDR1 and CDR2 from the germline V gene are SGDLS and YYNGEE. V lost 3 bases to trimming and J lost 0 bases; unmatched junction nucleotides: 9. This CDR3 is built from 16 residues. CDR3 in amino acids: CASSDTSALNSYEQYF. The CDR3 DNA reads as TGTGCCAGCAGCGACACTAGCGCACTGAACTCCTACGAGCAGTACTTC.

The chain uses TRBV7-9 and TRBJ2-7, with 7 positions matching TRBD2. The CDR3 has 14 residues. CDR1 is SEHNR, CDR2 FQNEAQ, per germline (reference sequence). V lost 3 bases and J lost 2; bases outside the gene matches: 4. This CDR3 is CASSLGTNPYEQYF. As DNA, the CDR3 is TGTGCCAGCAGCTTGGGGACTAACCCCTACGAGCAGTACTTC. The whole variable domain, remainder taken from reference TRBV7-9 and TRBJ2-7, is DTGVSQNPRHKITKRGQNVTFRCDPISEHNRLYWYRQTLGQGPEFLTYFQNEAQLEKSRLLSDRFSAERPKGSFSTLEIQRTEQGDSAMYLCASSLGTNPYEQYFGPGTRLTVT.

The chain joins TRBV7-9 to TRBJ1-2; a possible D gene is TRBD1 (6 bases). CDR1 and CDR2 (germline): SEHNR, FQNEAQ (reference sequence). The V gene lost 5 bases and the J gene lost 4 bases, with 17 bases spanning the gap. This CDR3 has 15 residues. The CDR3 is CASSLSDSPFYGYTF. The CDR3 nucleotides read TGTGCCAGCAGCCTGTCGGACAGCCCGTTCTATGGCTACACCTTC.

The genes are TRBV7-9 and TRBJ2-6; TRBD1 aligns across 9 bases. V dropped 6 bases and J dropped 0; count of bases not matched to a gene: 3. CDR3 length: 16 amino acids. The germline V gene has CDR1 SEHNR and CDR2 FQNEAQ (reference sequence). The CDR3 sequence: CASSKQGASGANVLTF. CDR3 nucleotides: TGTGCCAGCAGTAAACAGGGGGCCTCTGGGGCCAACGTCCTGACTTTC.

Turning to this clone: Other DNA sequences in the sample encode the same CDR3. In DNA, the CDR3 is TGTGCCTGGGGATACACAGATACGCAGTATTTT. It yields the protein CAWGYTDTQYF. J is TRBJ2-3 and V is TRBV30, with D unresolved. This CDR3 comprises 11 residues. Trimming took 5 bases from V and 2 from J, leaving 5 bases between them. Germline lookup yields CDR1 GTSNPN and CDR2 SVGIG (reference sequence).

DNA for the CDR3: TGTGCCAGCTCATCGGGACAGGGGGTAAGGGAGCAGTACTTC. Protein sequence: CASSSGQGVREQYF. The chain links TRBV18 to TRBJ2-7, with 11 bases that match TRBD1. The trim removed 5 bases at V and 7 bases at J, leaving 7 bases unmatched. The germline CDR1 and CDR2 sequences are KGHSH and LQKENI. The CDR3 is made up of 14 amino acids. The entire variable domain, with the rest obtained from reference TRBV18 and TRBJ2-7, is as follows: NAGVMQNPRHLVRRRGQEARLRCSPMKGHSHVYWYRQLPEEGLKFMVYLQKENIIDESGMPKERFSAEFPKEGPSILRIQQVVRGDSAAYFCASSSGQGVREQYFGPGTRLTVT.

The rearrangement joins TRBV10-2 to TRBJ1-1; 7 bases line up with TRBD1. The CDR3 runs 17 residues. After removal of 4 bases from V and 3 bases from J, the junction contained 14 bases not matched to a gene. CDR1 and CDR2 from the germline V gene are WSHSY and SAAADI. The DNA of the CDR3 is TGCGCCAGCAGTGCGGGGCAGGGGGTACTCTGGTACACTGAAGCTTTCTTT. Translated: CASSAGQGVLWYTEAFF.

The chain combines TRBV5-1 with TRBJ2-1, with 7 bases that match TRBD1. This CDR3 is built from 15 residues. V dropped 2 bases and J dropped 0; count of bases not matched to a gene: 2. The V gene's germline CDR1 is SGHRS and CDR2 YFSETQ. The CDR3 loop is CASSFRDSSYNEQFF. The CDR3 DNA is TGCGCCAGCAGCTTTAGGGACAGCTCCTACAATGAGCAGTTCTTC.

The chain couples TRBV19 to TRBJ2-1; D uncertain. The CDR3 covers 11 residues. The germline V gene encodes CDR1 LNHDA and CDR2 SQIVND (reference sequence). Trimming cost V 1 base and J 10 bases, with 5 bases left between them. The CDR3 coding sequence is TGTGCCAGTAGTATAGCTCGGGAGCAGTTCTTC. It encodes CASSIAREQFF.

The chain carries TRBV18 and TRBJ2-7; 7 positions match TRBD1. V shed 6 bases, J shed 1 base, and the junction held 9 bases outside the gene matches. The germline CDR1 and CDR2 sequences are KGHSH and LQKENI. The CDR3 consists of 15 residues. CDR3 bases: TGTGCCAGCTCGCGTTCAAACAGGGGATCCTACGAGCAGTACTTC. Protein sequence: CASSRSNRGSYEQYF. Full variable domain (outside the CDR3, taken from reference TRBV18 and TRBJ2-7): NAGVMQNPRHLVRRRGQEARLRCSPMKGHSHVYWYRQLPEEGLKFMVYLQKENIIDESGMPKERFSAEFPKEGPSILRIQQVVRGDSAAYFCASSRSNRGSYEQYFGPGTRLTVT.

The table lists this clone with a few counts. This sequence joins TRBV19 and TRBJ1-5; D not certain. V gave up 2 bases and J gave up 6 bases, with 5 bases separating them. Per germline, CDR1 LNHDA and CDR2 SQIVND (reference sequence). The CDR3 spans 12 residues. This CDR3 reads CASSITGQPQHF. CDR3 DNA: TGTGCCAGTAGTATAACGGGTCAGCCCCAGCATTTT.

The chain uses TRBV11-2 and TRBJ1-2, with D tentatively TRBD1 (5 bases). The V gene's germline CDR1 is SGHAT and CDR2 FQNNGV. The CDR3 has 13 amino acids. The V and J ends lost 5 bases and 8 bases respectively, with 15 bases between them. The CDR3: CASSHSIWDGYTF. The CDR3 DNA sequence: TGTGCCAGCAGCCATTCTATCTGGGACGGCTACACCTTC.

V is TRBV5-1 and J is TRBJ2-7, with D possibly matching TRBD2 (6 bases). The CDR3 spans 17 residues. Germline V lookup: CDR1 SGHRS, CDR2 YFSETQ. The ends were cut back, 0 bases at V and 0 bases at J, with 16 bases in the middle. The CDR3 DNA follows: TGCGCCAGCAGCTTGGCCCCTTCCGGGGGAATCTCCTACGAGCAGTACTTC. This codes for CASSLAPSGGISYEQYF.

The J gene is TRBJ2-7, the V gene TRBV29-1; D could derive from TRBD1 or TRBD2 (6 bases each). V was trimmed by 6 bases and J by 6 bases, leaving 18 bases between them. Germline assignment: CDR1 SQVTM and CDR2 ANQGSEA. The CDR3 runs to 13 residues. CDR3 protein: CSVTIQQGGEQYF. DNA for the CDR3: TGCAGCGTCACCATTCAACAGGGAGGCGAGCAGTACTTC.

This clone showed up just once. V gene TRBV11-1 combines with J gene TRBJ2-3, with 8 nucleotides matching TRBD1. Germline V gene data show CDR1 as SGHAT and CDR2 as FQDESV (reference sequence). CDR3 length: 17 amino acids. Trimming at V came to 1 base and at J to 1 base, leaving 7 bases not matched to a gene. The CDR3 region has the DNA TGTGCCAGCAGCTTAGGATTCAGGGGGCCTGGCACAGATACGCAGTATTTT. It yields the protein CASSLGFRGPGTDTQYF.

The rearrangement uses TRBV7-3 and TRBJ1-1; D uncertain. V lost 0 bases to trimming and J lost 3 bases, with 5 bases between them. The germline V gene has CDR1 SGHTA and CDR2 FQGTGA. This CDR3 region has 13 residues. The CDR3 spells CASSLTEDTEAFF. In nucleotides, the CDR3 is TGTGCCAGCAGCTTAACTGAGGACACTGAAGCTTTCTTT.

This clone was found a few times. The chain couples TRBV5-1 to TRBJ2-5; 10 bases agree with TRBD2. V was pared by 3 bases and J by 4 bases, with 3 bases of the junction left unmatched. Germline V lookup: CDR1 SGHRS, CDR2 YFSETQ. CDR3 length: 14 amino acids. For the CDR3, the DNA is TGCGCCAGCAGCTCCCAGCGGGAGGGAGAGACCCAGTACTTC. This sequence encodes CASSSQREGETQYF.

The V gene is TRBV14, the J gene TRBJ1-4; D not resolved. The CDR3 extends over 16 amino acids. The V and J ends lost 4 bases and 4 bases respectively, with 16 bases between them. Germline V gene lookup returns CDR1 SGHDN and CDR2 FVKESK. This CDR3 reads CASSRTPGRNNEKLFF. For the CDR3, the DNA is TGTGCCAGCAGCCGCACCCCAGGCCGAAATAATGAAAAACTGTTTTTT.

The genes are TRBV7-9 and TRBJ2-2; D unclear. Germline values: CDR1 SEHNR, CDR2 FQNEAQ (reference sequence). There are 15 residues in the CDR3. V shed 5 bases and J shed 4 bases, with 14 bases lying between them. The CDR3 loop reads CASSPPASGTGELFF. The CDR3 DNA sequence: TGTGCCAGCAGCCCCCCTGCGTCAGGCACCGGGGAGCTGTTTTTT.

The chain recombines TRBV18 with TRBJ2-7; D is undetermined. The CDR3 is made up of 14 amino acids. Germline V CDR1 and CDR2: KGHSH, LQKENI. Trimming stripped 0 bases from V and 3 bases from J, with 9 bases between. CDR3 amino acids: CASSPPLWRYEQYF. CDR3 coding DNA: TGTGCCAGCTCACCACCTCTATGGCGCTACGAGCAGTACTTC.

The J gene is TRBJ1-1, the V gene TRBV11-2; D is ambiguous. Germline CDR1 SGHAT, CDR2 FQNNGV. Between the trimmed V and J ends, which lost 5 bases and 6 bases, there was a span of 13 bases. This CDR3 comprises 13 residues. The CDR3 protein is CASSVERYAEAFF. The DNA for the CDR3 is TGTGCCAGCAGCGTCGAACGGTACGCTGAAGCTTTCTTT.

This clone was detected a few times. This chain links TRBV29-1 with TRBJ2-7; D call uncertain. CDR1 and CDR2 from the germline V gene are SQVTM and ANQGSEA. The CDR3 consists of 13 residues. Trimming removed 7 bases at V and 0 bases at J, with 13 bases between. CDR3 coding DNA: TGCAGCGGAACCACTCCGAGCTCCTACGAGCAGTACTTC. The encoded protein is CSGTTPSSYEQYF.